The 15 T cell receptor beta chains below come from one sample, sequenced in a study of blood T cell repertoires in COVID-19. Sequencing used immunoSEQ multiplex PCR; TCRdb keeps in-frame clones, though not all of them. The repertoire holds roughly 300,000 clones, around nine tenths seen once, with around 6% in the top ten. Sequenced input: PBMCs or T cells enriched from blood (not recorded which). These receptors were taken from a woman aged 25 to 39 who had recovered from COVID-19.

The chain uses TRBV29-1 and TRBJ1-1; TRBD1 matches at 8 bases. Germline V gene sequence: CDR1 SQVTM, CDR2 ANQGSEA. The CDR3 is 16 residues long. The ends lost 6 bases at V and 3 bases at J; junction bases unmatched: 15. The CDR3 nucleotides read TGCAGCGTCGCCCGGGACAGGACCCTTAGTGACACTGAAGCTTTCTTT. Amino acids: CSVARDRTLSDTEAFF.

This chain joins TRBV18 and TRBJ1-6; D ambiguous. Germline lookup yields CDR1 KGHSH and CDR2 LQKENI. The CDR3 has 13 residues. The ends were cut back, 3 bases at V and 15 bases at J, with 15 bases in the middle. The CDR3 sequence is CASSPGGSLDLHF. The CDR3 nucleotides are TGTGCCAGCTCACCCGGCGGGAGTCTGGACCTCCACTTT.

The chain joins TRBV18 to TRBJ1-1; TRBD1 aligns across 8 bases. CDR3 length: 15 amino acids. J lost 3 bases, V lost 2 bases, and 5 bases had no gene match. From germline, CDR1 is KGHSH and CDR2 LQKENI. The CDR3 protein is CASSPGTGFYTEAFF. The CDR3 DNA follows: TGTGCCAGCTCACCAGGGACAGGTTTTTACACTGAAGCTTTCTTT. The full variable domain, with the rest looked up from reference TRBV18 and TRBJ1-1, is NAGVMQNPRHLVRRRGQEARLRCSPMKGHSHVYWYRQLPEEGLKFMVYLQKENIIDESGMPKERFSAEFPKEGPSILRIQQVVRGDSAAYFCASSPGTGFYTEAFFGQGTRLTVV.

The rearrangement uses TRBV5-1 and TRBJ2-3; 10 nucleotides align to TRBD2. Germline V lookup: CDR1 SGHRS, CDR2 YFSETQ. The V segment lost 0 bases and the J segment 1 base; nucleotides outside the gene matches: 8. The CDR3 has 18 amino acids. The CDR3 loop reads CASSLESPSGGGTDTQYF. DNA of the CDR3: TGCGCCAGCAGCTTGGAGTCGCCTAGCGGGGGTGGCACAGATACGCAGTATTTT.

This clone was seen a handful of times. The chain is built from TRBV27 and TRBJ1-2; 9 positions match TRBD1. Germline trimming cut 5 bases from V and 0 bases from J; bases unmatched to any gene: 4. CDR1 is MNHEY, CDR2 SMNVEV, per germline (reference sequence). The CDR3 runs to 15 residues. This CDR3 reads CASSPRTGANYGYTF. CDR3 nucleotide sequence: TGTGCCAGCAGTCCTAGGACAGGGGCTAACTATGGCTACACCTTC.

The DNA for the CDR3 is TGTGCCTGGAGTCAAGACAGGGACGAGCAGTACTTC. It yields the protein CAWSQDRDEQYF. The rearrangement links TRBV30 to TRBJ2-7; 7 bases are a match to TRBD1. Germline V gene data show CDR1 as GTSNPN and CDR2 as SVGIG (reference sequence). The CDR3 extends over 12 amino acids. Trimming took 2 bases from V and 5 from J; bases not matched to a gene: 3.

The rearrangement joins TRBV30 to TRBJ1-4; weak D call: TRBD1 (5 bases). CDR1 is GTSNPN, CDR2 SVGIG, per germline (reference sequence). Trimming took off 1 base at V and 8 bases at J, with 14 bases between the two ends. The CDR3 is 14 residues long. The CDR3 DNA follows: TGTGCCTGGAGTGAGGGGTCTCGGGGGGAAAAACTGTTTTTT. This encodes CAWSEGSRGEKLFF.

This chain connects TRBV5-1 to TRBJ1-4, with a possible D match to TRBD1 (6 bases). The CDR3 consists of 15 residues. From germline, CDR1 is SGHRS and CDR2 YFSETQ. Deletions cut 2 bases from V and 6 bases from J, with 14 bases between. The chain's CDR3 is CASSFSGGRDEKLFF. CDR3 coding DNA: TGCGCCAGCAGCTTTTCGGGGGGCAGGGATGAAAAACTGTTTTTT.

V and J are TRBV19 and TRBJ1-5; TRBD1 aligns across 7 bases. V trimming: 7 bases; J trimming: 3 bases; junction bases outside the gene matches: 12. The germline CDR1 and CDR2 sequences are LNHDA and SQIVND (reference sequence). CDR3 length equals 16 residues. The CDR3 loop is CASTKTGTAHNQPQHF. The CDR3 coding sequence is TGTGCCAGTACGAAAACCGGGACAGCCCACAATCAGCCCCAGCATTTT. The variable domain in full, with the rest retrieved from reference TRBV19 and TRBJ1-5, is DGGITQSPKYLFRKEGQNVTLSCEQNLNHDAMYWYRQDPGQGLRLIYYSQIVNDFQKGDIAEGYSVSREKKESFPLTVTSAQKNPTAFYLCASTKTGTAHNQPQHFGDGTRLSIL.

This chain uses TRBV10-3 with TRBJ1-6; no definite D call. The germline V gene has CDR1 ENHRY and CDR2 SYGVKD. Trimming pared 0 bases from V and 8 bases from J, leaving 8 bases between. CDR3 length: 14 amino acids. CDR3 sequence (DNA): TGTGCCATCAGTGAGTCGATAGCGGATTCACCCCTCCACTTT. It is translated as CAISESIADSPLHF.

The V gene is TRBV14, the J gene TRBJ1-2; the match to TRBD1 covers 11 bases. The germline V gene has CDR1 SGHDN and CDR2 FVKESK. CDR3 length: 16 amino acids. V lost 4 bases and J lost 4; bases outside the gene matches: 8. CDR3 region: CASSLSGGQGAYGYTF. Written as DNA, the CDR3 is TGTGCCAGCAGCCTCTCCGGAGGACAGGGGGCCTATGGCTACACCTTC. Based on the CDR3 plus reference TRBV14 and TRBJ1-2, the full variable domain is EAGVTQFPSHSVIEKGQTVTLRCDPISGHDNLYWYRRVMGKEIKFLLHFVKESKQDESGMPNNRFLAERTGGTYSTLKVQPAELEDSGVYFCASSLSGGQGAYGYTFGSGTRLTVV.

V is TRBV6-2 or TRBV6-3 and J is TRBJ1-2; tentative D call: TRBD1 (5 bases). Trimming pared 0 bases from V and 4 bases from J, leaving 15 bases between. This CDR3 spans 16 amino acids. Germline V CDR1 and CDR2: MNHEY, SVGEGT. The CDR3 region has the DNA TGTGCCAGCAGTTACTCGAGTGGCCAAAGGGGCTATGGCTACACCTTC. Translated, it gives CASSYSSGQRGYGYTF.

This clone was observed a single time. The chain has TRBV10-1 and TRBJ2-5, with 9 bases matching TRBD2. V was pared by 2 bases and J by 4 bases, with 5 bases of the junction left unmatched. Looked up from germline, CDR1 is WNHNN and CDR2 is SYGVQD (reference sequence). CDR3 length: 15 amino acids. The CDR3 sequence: CASSEGGGARETQYF. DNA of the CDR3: TGCGCCAGCAGTGAGGGCGGGGGGGCACGAGAGACCCAGTACTTC.

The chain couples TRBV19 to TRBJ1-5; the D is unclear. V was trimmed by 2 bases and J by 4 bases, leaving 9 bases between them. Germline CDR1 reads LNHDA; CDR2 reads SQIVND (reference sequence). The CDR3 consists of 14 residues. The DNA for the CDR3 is TGTGCCAGTAGTATAATGGGGAGTAATCAGCCCCAGCATTTT. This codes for CASSIMGSNQPQHF.

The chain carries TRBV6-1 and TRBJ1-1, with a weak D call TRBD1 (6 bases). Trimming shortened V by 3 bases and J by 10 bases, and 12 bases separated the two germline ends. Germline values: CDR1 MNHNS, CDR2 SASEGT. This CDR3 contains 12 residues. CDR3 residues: CASSEQGYGAFF. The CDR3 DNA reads TGTGCCAGCAGTGAGCAGGGGTACGGAGCTTTCTTT.